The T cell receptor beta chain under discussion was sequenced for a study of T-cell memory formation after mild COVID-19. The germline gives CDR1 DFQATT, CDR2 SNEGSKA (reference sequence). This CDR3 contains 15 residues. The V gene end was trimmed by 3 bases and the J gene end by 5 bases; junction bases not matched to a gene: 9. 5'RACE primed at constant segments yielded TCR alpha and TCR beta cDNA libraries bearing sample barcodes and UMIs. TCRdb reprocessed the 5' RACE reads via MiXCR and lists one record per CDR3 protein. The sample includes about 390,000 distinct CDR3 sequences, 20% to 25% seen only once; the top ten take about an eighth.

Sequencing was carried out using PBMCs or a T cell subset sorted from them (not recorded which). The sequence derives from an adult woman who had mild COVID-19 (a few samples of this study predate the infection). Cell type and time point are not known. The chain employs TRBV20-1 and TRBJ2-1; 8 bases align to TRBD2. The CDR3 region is CSASKSGRSNNEQFF. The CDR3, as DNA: TGCAGTGCTAGTAAGAGCGGGAGATCGAACAATGAGCAGTTCTTC.